These 21 T cell receptor beta chains share one sample of origin, sequenced in a study of beta chain features in type 1 diabetes. Whole-study findings and limits: People with Type 1 diabetes carried modestly yet significantly shorter TCRB CDR3s in all four CD4+ subsets.

The sequenced template was cDNA made from the entire isolated RNA. This table comes from immunoSEQ multiplex PCR, and its TCRdb copy is limited to in-frame clones, with some not included. The data hold 300,000 to 350,000 clones, with roughly 13% observed a single time. What these receptors recognize is not known. The sample comprised naive CD4+ T cells from blood. These receptors came from a young woman with type 1 diabetes.

The V call is TRBV27, the J call TRBJ2-7; D is unresolved. Germline CDR1 reads MNHEY; CDR2 reads SMNVEV (reference sequence). V was shortened by 4 bases and J by 3 bases, with 10 bases between the two germline ends. The CDR3 contains 13 residues. CDR3 loop: CASSSDMLYEQYF. DNA of the CDR3: TGTGCCAGCAGTTCCGACATGCTCTACGAGCAGTACTTC.

This clone was found a few times. V and J are TRBV29-1 and TRBJ2-5; D ambiguous. V shed 4 bases and J shed 0 bases, with 9 bases lying between them. The CDR3 has 13 residues. The germline V gene has CDR1 SQVTM and CDR2 ANQGSEA. CDR3 residues: CSVAWRNQETQYF. CDR3 DNA: TGCAGCGTTGCCTGGCGGAACCAAGAGACCCAGTACTTC.

This sequence joins TRBV7-9 and TRBJ1-1; no reliable D call. This CDR3 is 13 amino acids long. The V gene's germline CDR1 is SEHNR and CDR2 FQNEAQ (reference sequence). V was shortened by 4 bases and J by 1 base, with 7 bases between the two germline ends. The CDR3 bases are TGTGCCAGCAGCTCCCCAGGGAACACTGAAGCTTTCTTT. Its protein is CASSSPGNTEAFF.

The gene calls are TRBV4-2 and TRBJ2-7, with 7 bases lining up with TRBD2. There are 16 residues in the CDR3. With V trimmed by 1 base and J by 2 bases, 8 bases remained unmatched. Germline V gene data show CDR1 as LGHNA and CDR2 as YNFKEQ. The CDR3 coding sequence is TGTGCCAGCAGCCAAGGGGAGACTAGCTTCACCTACGAGCAGTACTTC. It specifies CASSQGETSFTYEQYF.

The chain employs TRBV7-6 and TRBJ2-5; D remains ambiguous. Germline V gene lookup returns CDR1 SGHVS and CDR2 FNYEAQ. This CDR3 is 13 amino acids long. The V end lost 8 bases, the J end lost 2 bases, and 12 bases lay between the germline ends. The DNA of the CDR3 is TGTGCCAGCCGCAGGTCGGCTCAAGAGACCCAGTACTTC. It is translated as CASRRSAQETQYF.

V usage is TRBV7-8 and J usage is TRBJ2-5; D is perhaps TRBD2 (6 bases). Germline V lookup: CDR1 SGHVS, CDR2 FQNEAQ. V was shortened by 6 bases and J by 1 base, with 15 bases between the two germline ends. The CDR3 extends over 15 amino acids. In nucleotides, the CDR3 is TGTGCCAGCAGACGACAGCGGGTGACCCAAGAGACCCAGTACTTC. This encodes CASRRQRVTQETQYF.

The chain combines TRBV19 with TRBJ1-2, with 9 bases fitting TRBD1. Germline V lookup: CDR1 LNHDA, CDR2 SQIVND (reference sequence). The CDR3 contains 13 residues. Trimming at V came to 10 bases and at J to 4 bases, leaving 7 bases not matched to a gene. CDR3 residues: CAIRDRVIYGYTF. CDR3 DNA sequence: TGTGCCATCCGGGACAGGGTCATCTATGGCTACACCTTC.

This clone has only a few counts. The chain couples TRBV7-2 to TRBJ2-1; tentatively, D is TRBD1 (5 bases). Trimming cost V 5 bases and J 6 bases, with 14 bases left between them. The length of the CDR3 is 14 residues. CDR1 is SGHTA and CDR2 is FQGNSA in the germline V gene. The CDR3 loop is CASSRGDSFNEQFF. The CDR3 DNA reads TGTGCCAGCAGCCGTGGAGACAGTTTCAATGAGCAGTTCTTC.

The sample holds a few counts of this clone. V gene TRBV4-1 combines with J gene TRBJ2-1, with 8 bases that match TRBD2. This CDR3 is 17 amino acids long. CDR1 is MGHRA, CDR2 YSYEKL, per germline. The V gene end was trimmed by 0 bases and the J gene end by 8 bases; junction bases not matched to a gene: 12. For the CDR3, the DNA is TGCGCCAGCAGCCAAGATCGAGCTAGCGGGCACGGCGATGAGCAGTTCTTC. Protein: CASSQDRASGHGDEQFF.

The chain links TRBV30 to TRBJ1-2, with 9 bases that match TRBD1. Germline CDR1 reads GTSNPN; CDR2 reads SVGIG (reference sequence). The V and J ends lost 2 bases and 7 bases, in that order; junction bases with no gene match: 5. This CDR3 region has 13 residues. In DNA form, the CDR3 reads TGTGCCTGGAGTTGGACAGGGGACGTTGGCTACACCTTC. It encodes CAWSWTGDVGYTF. The variable domain in full, with the rest retrieved from reference TRBV30 and TRBJ1-2, is SQTIHQWPATLVQPVGSPLSLECTVEGTSNPNLYWYRQAAGRGLQLLFYSVGIGQISSEVPQNLSASRPQDRQFILSSKKLLLSDSGFYLCAWSWTGDVGYTFGSGTRLTVV.

This clone was picked up a small number of times. This chain joins TRBV19 and TRBJ2-1; TRBD1 aligns across 11 bases. The V and J ends lost 6 bases and 5 bases, in that order; junction bases with no gene match: 6. This CDR3 region has 15 residues. The germline V gene encodes CDR1 LNHDA and CDR2 SQIVND (reference sequence). The CDR3 sequence: CASRLGQGDNNEQFF. The CDR3 nucleotides read TGTGCCAGTAGGTTGGGACAGGGGGATAACAATGAGCAGTTCTTC.

This chain joins TRBV9 and TRBJ2-1; 9 bases line up with TRBD2. CDR3 length: 19 amino acids. V trimming: 4 bases; J trimming: 5 bases; junction bases outside the gene matches: 19. Germline-derived CDR1 and CDR2 are SGDLS and YYNGEE. CDR3 region: CASSQKRGVAGERDNEQFF. As DNA, the CDR3 is TGTGCCAGCAGCCAAAAAAGAGGGGTAGCGGGAGAACGAGACAATGAGCAGTTCTTC.

This clone has just a few counts. The chain joins TRBV7-2 to TRBJ2-1; no clear D. V was pared by 5 bases and J by 5 bases, with 13 bases between. Germline-derived CDR1 and CDR2 are SGHTA and FQGNSA. This CDR3 is 14 amino acids long. The CDR3 DNA sequence: TGTGCCAGCAGCCACCGTAGCCCGAACAATGAGCAGTTCTTC. Translating it yields CASSHRSPNNEQFF.

The rearrangement uses TRBV4-3 and TRBJ2-5; TRBD2 matches at 11 bases. CDR1 and CDR2 from the germline V gene are LGHNA and YSLEER. Unmatched junction bases numbered 3, after V lost 4 bases and J lost 2 bases. CDR3 length equals 15 residues. The DNA for the CDR3 is TGCGCCAGCAGCCCCGGACTAGCGGGTCAAGAGACCCAGTACTTC. Translating it yields CASSPGLAGQETQYF.

The rearrangement joins TRBV5-1 to TRBJ2-4, with D uncertain. Trimming took off 0 bases at V and 4 bases at J, with 8 bases between the two ends. This CDR3 spans 14 amino acids. Germline-derived CDR1 and CDR2 are SGHRS and YFSETQ. The DNA for the CDR3 is TGCGCCAGCAGCTTGGGTGAACAGAAAAACATTCAGTACTTC. This codes for CASSLGEQKNIQYF.

In this sample, this clone turned up a few times. This chain joins TRBV30 and TRBJ1-4; D is possibly TRBD1 (5 bases). From germline, CDR1 is GTSNPN and CDR2 SVGIG (reference sequence). CDR3 size: 13 residues. V lost 0 bases to trimming and J lost 4 bases, with 6 bases between them. The CDR3 region is CAWSVQDNEKLFF. The DNA of the CDR3 is TGTGCCTGGAGTGTACAGGATAATGAAAAACTGTTTTTT.

This clone was seen more than once but under ten times. The V and J genes are TRBV7-2 and TRBJ2-5, with D perhaps TRBD2 (6 bases). Trimming took 5 bases from V and 1 from J, leaving 14 bases between them. Germline V gene sequence: CDR1 SGHTA, CDR2 FQGNSA. This CDR3 is 15 amino acids long. The CDR3 DNA is TGTGCCAGCAGCCCCTCGGGACTGTTCCAAGAGACCCAGTACTTC. It specifies CASSPSGLFQETQYF.

The chain recombines TRBV7-8 with TRBJ2-5; TRBD2 matches 8 bases. Germline V gene lookup returns CDR1 SGHVS and CDR2 FQNEAQ. Trimming removed 4 bases from V and 5 bases from J; junction bases left unmatched: 15. The CDR3 covers 17 residues. CDR3 nucleotides: TGTGCCAGCAGCTCCAAACCCCAACGGGAGGGAGGTGAGACCCAGTACTTC. As protein: CASSSKPQREGGETQYF.

This clone has only a few counts. The rearrangement joins TRBV30 to TRBJ2-2, with D perhaps matching TRBD2 (5 bases). Germline values: CDR1 GTSNPN, CDR2 SVGIG (reference sequence). The CDR3 is made up of 13 amino acids. V gave up 2 bases and J gave up 6 bases, with 10 bases separating them. In DNA form, the CDR3 reads TGTGCCTGGAGTAAGCGGACGGCCGGGGAGCTGTTTTTT. It yields the protein CAWSKRTAGELFF.

This clone has only a few counts. The J gene is TRBJ2-7, the V gene TRBV4-2; no firm D call. From germline, CDR1 is LGHNA and CDR2 YNFKEQ. Between the trimmed V and J ends, which lost 0 bases and 2 bases, there was a span of 11 bases. The CDR3 spans 15 residues. CDR3 loop: CASSQDLTSPYEQYF. CDR3 bases: TGTGCCAGCAGCCAAGATCTCACATCGCCCTACGAGCAGTACTTC.

This clone was seen a single time. For the CDR3, the DNA is TGTGCCAGCTCACCCGGTTTAGACGAGCAGTACTTC. Translated: CASSPGLDEQYF. V and J are TRBV18 and TRBJ2-7; D is undetermined. The V gene lost 3 bases and the J gene lost 5 bases, with 8 bases spanning the gap. Germline V gene lookup returns CDR1 KGHSH and CDR2 LQKENI. CDR3 size: 12 residues.